The 30 T cell receptor beta chains in this list originate from one sample, sequenced in a study of shared clonotypes between healthy human individuals (dated by TCRdb to 2018 to 2020). Receptor amplification or capture employed the immunoSEQ multiplex PCR assay. TCRdb provides this immuneACCESS table in a form limited to in-frame rearrangements. Some clones are lacking; in checked studies, under half of them reflect an unresolved V gene, and why the rest are absent is not known. The sample profile shows around 990,000 clones; roughly 80% of them were found once. The ten largest clones represent almost 0.9% of the sample. Sequenced material: memory CD4+ T cells from PBMCs. The sample's cell subset or site, from its label and the paper: CD45RA-negative fraction. These receptors originate from a man aged 18 to 35 in good health. Some clones in this sample may be carry-over from other donors' samples.

The J gene is TRBJ2-1, the V gene TRBV10-2; D possibly uses TRBD1 or TRBD2 (5 bases each). Germline V gives CDR1 WSHSY, CDR2 SAAADI. V lost 7 bases to trimming and J lost 0 bases, with 10 bases between them. There are 14 residues in the CDR3. The DNA for the CDR3 is TGCGCCAGCACTGCAGGGAGCTCCTACAATGAGCAGTTCTTC. Protein product: CASTAGSSYNEQFF.

The chain has TRBV6-1 and TRBJ1-3; 8 bases are a match to TRBD1. Germline V gene data show CDR1 as MNHNS and CDR2 as SASEGT. The CDR3 has 15 amino acids. The V segment lost 2 bases and the J segment 4 bases; nucleotides outside the gene matches: 4. The CDR3 protein is CASSEQGALGNTIYF. The CDR3 nucleotides read TGTGCCAGCAGTGAACAGGGGGCGCTCGGAAACACCATATATTTT.

This clone was counted a single time. The chain couples TRBV6-1 to TRBJ2-4, with 7 nucleotides matching TRBD1. Trimming removed 5 bases from V and 4 bases from J; junction bases left unmatched: 8. This CDR3 has 15 amino acids. Germline CDR1 reads MNHNS; CDR2 reads SASEGT. As DNA, the CDR3 is TGTGCCAGCAGTATAGCCGGGACAGATAAAAACATTCAGTACTTC. Translation gives CASSIAGTDKNIQYF.

The gene calls are TRBV27 and TRBJ1-1, with D perhaps TRBD1 (5 bases). V lost 6 bases to trimming and J lost 7 bases, with 15 bases between them. The germline CDR1 and CDR2 sequences are MNHEY and SMNVEV (reference sequence). The CDR3 runs 13 residues. The CDR3 sequence is CASSLSLGGEAFF. The CDR3 bases are TGTGCCAGCAGCCTAAGCCTGGGGGGTGAAGCTTTCTTT.

The gene calls are TRBV14 and TRBJ2-3; 8 positions agree with TRBD1. The CDR3 is 14 residues long. Germline V lookup: CDR1 SGHDN, CDR2 FVKESK. V lost 1 base to trimming and J lost 8 bases; unmatched junction nucleotides: 5. The CDR3 region is CASSQAGDRFTQYF. The CDR3 DNA reads TGTGCCAGCAGCCAAGCCGGGGACAGGTTTACGCAGTATTTT. The full variable domain, completed using reference TRBV14 and TRBJ2-3, is EAGVTQFPSHSVIEKGQTVTLRCDPISGHDNLYWYRRVMGKEIKFLLHFVKESKQDESGMPNNRFLAERTGGTYSTLKVQPAELEDSGVYFCASSQAGDRFTQYFGPGTRLTVL.

Of note for this clone: The junction departs from the called germline gene at one end, perhaps through a read error. The rearrangement links TRBV9 to TRBJ1-1; 7 bases map to TRBD1. Germline loops: CDR1 SGDLS, CDR2 YYNGEE. The CDR3 consists of 15 residues. The CDR3 loop reads CASSVAVGGYTEALF. In nucleotides, the CDR3 is TGTGCCAGCAGCGTAGCGGTAGGGGGCTACACTGAAGCTCTCTTT.

The chain couples TRBV4-1 to TRBJ1-5; D unclear. Germline CDR1 and CDR2: MGHRA and YSYEKL. V was shortened by 1 base and J by 7 bases, with 17 bases between the two germline ends. The CDR3 extends over 16 amino acids. The CDR3 sequence is CASSQVGRVRGQPQHF. DNA of the CDR3: TGCGCCAGCAGCCAAGTTGGGAGGGTGAGAGGGCAGCCCCAGCATTTT.

This chain connects TRBV6-6 to TRBJ2-3; TRBD2 agrees at 10 bases. Per the germline V gene, CDR1 is MNHNY and CDR2 is SVGAGI (reference sequence). The V segment lost 6 bases and the J segment 1 base; nucleotides outside the gene matches: 4. This CDR3 comprises 15 residues. CDR3 sequence (DNA): TGTGCCAGCAGCCGAGGGACTAGCGGCACAGATACGCAGTATTTT. Its protein is CASSRGTSGTDTQYF.

As for this clone: This sample also contains other DNA sequences that code for the same CDR3. V usage is TRBV6-5 and J usage is TRBJ1-5, with D uncertain. Trimming removed 6 bases from V and 4 bases from J, with 13 bases in between. The CDR3 covers 14 residues. Germline V gene data show CDR1 as MNHEY and CDR2 as SVGAGI. CDR3: CASSPGAGNQPQHF. The CDR3 region has the DNA TGTGCCAGCAGCCCAGGTGCTGGTAATCAGCCCCAGCATTTT.

This clone appeared a few times. The chain recombines TRBV6-4 with TRBJ1-5; 12 bases map to TRBD1. V was clipped by 5 bases and J by 5 bases; unmatched bases: 13. The germline V gene has CDR1 MRHNA and CDR2 SNTAGT. This CDR3 is built from 18 residues. The CDR3 protein is CASSILRDRGRQDQPQHF. The DNA for the CDR3 is TGTGCCAGCAGTATCCTCCGGGACAGGGGGCGTCAAGATCAGCCCCAGCATTTT.

The V and J genes are TRBV14 and TRBJ1-1, with D perhaps matching TRBD1 (5 bases). The CDR3 runs to 15 residues. Germline loops: CDR1 SGHDN, CDR2 FVKESK. V shed 1 base and J shed 3 bases, with 12 bases lying between them. The CDR3 coding sequence is TGTGCCAGCAGCCAAGGGCGGGGCTGGGACACTGAAGCTTTCTTT. Its translation: CASSQGRGWDTEAFF.

This CDR3 is CASSPRGDYGYTF. The CDR3, as DNA: TGTGCCAGCAGCCCCAGGGGGGACTATGGCTACACCTTC. The chain employs TRBV11-2 and TRBJ1-2; 7 bases align to TRBD1. The CDR3 runs 13 residues. CDR1 SGHAT and CDR2 FQNNGV come from the germline V gene. Germline trimming cut 5 bases from V and 3 bases from J; bases unmatched to any gene: 3.

This clone was recorded only once. The rearrangement joins TRBV6-6 to TRBJ1-6, with 7 positions matching TRBD1. The CDR3 is 16 residues long. V was pared by 5 bases and J by 7 bases, with 11 bases of the junction left unmatched. Germline V lookup: CDR1 MNHNY, CDR2 SVGAGI (reference sequence). DNA of the CDR3: TGTGCCAGCAGTGTTCAATTTGCAGGGGGAAATTCACCCCTCCACTTT. Encoded protein: CASSVQFAGGNSPLHF.

V usage is TRBV7-6 and J usage is TRBJ2-3; 7 bases are a match to TRBD1. This CDR3 has 14 amino acids. V gave up 4 bases and J gave up 2 bases; unmatched junction bases: 3. CDR1 and CDR2 (germline): SGHVS, FNYEAQ. The CDR3 is CASSSGQTTDTQYF. The CDR3 region has the DNA TGTGCCAGCAGCTCGGGACAGACCACAGATACGCAGTATTTT.

The chain carries TRBV18 and TRBJ2-4, with 7 nucleotides matching TRBD2. The CDR3 sequence is 14 residues long. The trim removed 3 bases at V and 8 bases at J, leaving 7 bases unmatched. The germline V gene has CDR1 KGHSH and CDR2 LQKENI. CDR3 loop: CASSPGAGVDIQYF. The CDR3, as DNA: TGTGCCAGCTCACCCGGGGCGGGAGTCGACATTCAGTACTTC.

This clone appeared many times. The chain recombines TRBV30 with TRBJ1-2, with D possibly being TRBD1 (5 bases). CDR1 GTSNPN and CDR2 SVGIG come from the germline V gene (reference sequence). The CDR3 spans 16 residues. V gave up 8 bases and J gave up 0 bases, with 22 bases separating them. The CDR3 DNA reads TGTGCCCGGACACCCCCGGGTCAATCGGCTAACTATGGCTACACCTTC. The encoded protein is CARTPPGQSANYGYTF.

The rearrangement uses TRBV2 and TRBJ2-6; D is perhaps TRBD1 (5 bases). The CDR3 contains 16 residues. Germline V gene lookup returns CDR1 SNHLY and CDR2 FYNNEI. The V gene lost 6 bases and the J gene lost 2 bases, with 14 bases spanning the gap. The CDR3 nucleotides read TGTGCCAGCAGCCGACAGAATGGCCCTGGGGCCAACGTCCTGACTTTC. Protein: CASSRQNGPGANVLTF.

The rearrangement joins TRBV9 to TRBJ2-5; 7 bases agree with TRBD2. J gave up 4 bases and V 0 bases, and 9 bases lay outside the gene matches. Germline values: CDR1 SGDLS, CDR2 YYNGEE. The CDR3 sequence is 16 residues long. The CDR3 sequence is CASSVAPAGRGETQYF. The CDR3 DNA reads as TGTGCCAGCAGCGTAGCTCCAGCGGGAAGGGGAGAGACCCAGTACTTC. Together with reference TRBV9 and TRBJ2-5, the CDR3 gives the full variable domain: DSGVTQTPKHLITATGQRVTLRCSPRSGDLSVYWYQQSLDQGLQFLIQYYNGEERAKGNILERFSAQQFPDLHSELNLSSLELGDSALYFCASSVAPAGRGETQYFGPGTRLLVL.

The V and J genes are TRBV28 and TRBJ1-5; D is unresolved. Trimming stripped 5 bases from V and 6 bases from J, with 11 bases between. CDR3 size: 13 residues. Germline V gene sequence: CDR1 MDHEN, CDR2 SYDVKM. CDR3 nucleotide sequence: TGTGCCAGCAGTCTGCCGGAGATTCAGCCCCAGCATTTT. Translated: CASSLPEIQPQHF.

V gene TRBV30 combines with J gene TRBJ2-2; D possibly corresponds to TRBD1 (6 bases). The germline V gene encodes CDR1 GTSNPN and CDR2 SVGIG (reference sequence). The CDR3 loop spans 13 amino acids. Trimming shortened V by 4 bases and J by 6 bases, and 12 bases separated the two germline ends. CDR3 residues: CAWNTGIPGELFF. The DNA for the CDR3 is TGTGCCTGGAACACAGGGATACCCGGGGAGCTGTTTTTT.

The rearrangement uses TRBV27 and TRBJ1-5, with 9 positions matching TRBD1. Germline-derived CDR1 and CDR2 are MNHEY and SMNVEV (reference sequence). This CDR3 contains 15 residues. V was pared by 6 bases and J by 7 bases, with 10 bases of the junction left unmatched. CDR3 sequence: CASSRQGVGGQPQHF. The CDR3 coding sequence is TGTGCCAGCAGCCGACAGGGGGTGGGGGGGCAGCCCCAGCATTTT.

V usage is TRBV7-3 and J usage is TRBJ1-1; 9 bases match TRBD1. V was clipped by 5 bases and J by 3 bases; unmatched bases: 7. The germline V gene encodes CDR1 SGHTA and CDR2 FQGTGA. This CDR3 region has 15 residues. In DNA, the CDR3 is TGTGCCAGCAGCCCACAGGGACAGGGCTACACTGAAGCTTTCTTT. Encoded protein: CASSPQGQGYTEAFF.

This chain's CDR3 is CSVDRTGMGGELFF. In DNA, the CDR3 is TGCAGCGTTGACCGCACAGGAATGGGCGGGGAGCTGTTTTTT. The V and J genes are TRBV29-1 and TRBJ2-2; maybe TRBD1 (5 bases). The germline CDR1 and CDR2 sequences are SQVTM and ANQGSEA. The CDR3 is 14 residues long. The ends were cut back, 3 bases at V and 7 bases at J, with 15 bases in the middle.

The rearrangement joins TRBV14 to TRBJ1-4; 9 nucleotides agree with TRBD1. The V gene end was trimmed by 6 bases and the J gene end by 7 bases; junction bases not matched to a gene: 9. From germline, CDR1 is SGHDN and CDR2 FVKESK. CDR3 length: 15 residues. The CDR3 protein is CASSRGGQGGEKLFF. The CDR3 nucleotides are TGTGCCAGCAGTCGAGGGGGACAGGGAGGTGAAAAACTGTTTTTT.

The chain is built from TRBV25-1 and TRBJ1-1; D gene unclear. Trimming took 6 bases from V and 0 from J, leaving 14 bases between them. Germline-derived CDR1 and CDR2 are MGHDK and SYGVNS. CDR3 length: 15 amino acids. The CDR3 DNA is TGTGCCAGCAGCGACACGGGCAGGCTGAACACTGAAGCTTTCTTT. Protein: CASSDTGRLNTEAFF.

There are many counts of this clone. The chain links TRBV4-2 to TRBJ2-7; 8 bases are shared with TRBD2. This CDR3 comprises 14 residues. With 5 bases clipped from V and 9 bases from J, the junction kept 12 bases outside the gene matches. The germline V gene encodes CDR1 LGHNA and CDR2 YNFKEQ. Here the CDR3 DNA reads TGTGCCAGCAGCTATACCAACCGGGAGGGCGCGCAGTACTTC. It encodes CASSYTNREGAQYF.

The chain recombines TRBV7-9 with TRBJ1-3; 7 bases map to TRBD1. Germline V gene lookup returns CDR1 SEHNR and CDR2 FQNEAQ (reference sequence). The V gene end was trimmed by 3 bases and the J gene end by 1 base; junction bases not matched to a gene: 6. CDR3 size: 16 residues. In nucleotides, the CDR3 is TGTGCCAGCAGCTTTGTGGGACAGCCTTCTGGAAACACCATATATTTT. Translation gives CASSFVGQPSGNTIYF.

This clone was counted a few times. The rearrangement uses TRBV30 and TRBJ1-1; D not resolved. Germline lookup yields CDR1 GTSNPN and CDR2 SVGIG (reference sequence). CDR3 length equals 16 residues. V was pared by 0 bases and J by 1 base, with 15 bases between. The CDR3 here is CAWSVSSIPGNTEAFF. The CDR3 DNA reads TGTGCCTGGAGTGTATCCTCAATTCCAGGGAACACTGAAGCTTTCTTT.

About this clone: This may be a read error, as it is one base from a much larger clone. V usage is TRBV2 and J usage is TRBJ1-2; a possible D gene is TRBD1 (5 bases). This CDR3 is built from 13 residues. Trimming left V 6 bases short and J 4 bases short, with 12 bases between. From germline, CDR1 is SNHLY and CDR2 FYNNEI. CDR3 nucleotide sequence: TGTGCCAGCAGGTGCGACAGCCTCTATGGCTACACCTTC. As protein: CASRCDSLYGYTF.

Only a few counts were recorded for this clone. V usage is TRBV29-1 and J usage is TRBJ2-5; no clear D gene. The CDR3 contains 14 residues. The V end was cut by 7 bases, the J end by 5 bases, with 20 bases between. Germline V lookup: CDR1 SQVTM, CDR2 ANQGSEA. CDR3 sequence (DNA): TGCAGCGCAACGGTGGGGTCGGGTTGGGAGACCCAGTACTTC. It codes for CSATVGSGWETQYF.